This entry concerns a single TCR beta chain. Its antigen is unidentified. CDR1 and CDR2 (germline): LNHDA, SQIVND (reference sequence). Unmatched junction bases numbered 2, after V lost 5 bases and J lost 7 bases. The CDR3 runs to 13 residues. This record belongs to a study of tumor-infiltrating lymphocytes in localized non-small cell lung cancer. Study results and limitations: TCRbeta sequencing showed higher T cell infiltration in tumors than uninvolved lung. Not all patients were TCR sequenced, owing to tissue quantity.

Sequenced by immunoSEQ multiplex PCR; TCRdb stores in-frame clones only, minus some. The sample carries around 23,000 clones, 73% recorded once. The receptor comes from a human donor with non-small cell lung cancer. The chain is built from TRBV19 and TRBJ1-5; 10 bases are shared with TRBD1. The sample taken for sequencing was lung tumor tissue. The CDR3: CASSGTGAQPQHF. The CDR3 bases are TGTGCCAGTAGTGGGACAGGGGCCCAGCCCCAGCATTTT.